Sequencing of this TCR beta chain was carried out in a study of shared clonotypes between healthy human individuals. The wider study: For every donor, three CD4 naive, three CD4 memory, two CD8 naive and one CD8 memory plates were used. Study results and caveats: Specimens sampled were limited to blood, with tissue repertoires likely differing.

Worth noting for this clone: Its matching antigen is unknown.

The CDR3 has 14 amino acids. Germline V lookup: CDR1 KGHSH, CDR2 LQKENI. V lost 4 bases and J 5 bases, leaving 12 bases between the germline ends. In the authors' methods: Junction-only sequences produced by ImmunoSEQ had no quality scores, so filtering differed. The assay was immunoSEQ multiplex PCR, and TCRdb's table has in-frame clones only and misses some. V and J calls and clone size come straight from that table; D and trimming were deduced from the DNA. Of over 1.4 million clones detected, roughly 96% appear once; the ten largest clones hold roughly 1.2%. The sample consisted of naive CD4+ T cells sorted from blood. Subset here: CD45RA+ positively selected. The chain couples TRBV18 to TRBJ1-5; tentatively, D is TRBD1 (5 bases). The TCR was taken from a young man in good health. CDR3 amino acids: CASSLSVRDQPQHF. CDR3 coding DNA: TGTGCCAGCTCACTTAGCGTCAGGGATCAGCCCCAGCATTTT.